The T cell receptor (beta chain) described here comes from a study of blood T cell repertoires in COVID-19. The wider study: Whether acute or convalescent, the COVID-19 samples came from the United States, Italy and Spain. T cells, B-cell-depleted T cells, or PBMCs supplied cDNA or gDNA.

Original data processing: Using reference gene primer amplification, nucleated cell counts were estimated. Some clones are missing from TCRdb's copy, which holds only in-frame ones; the method was immunoSEQ multiplex PCR. V, J and clone size are those of that table, while D and trimming were read from the DNA. This repertoire shows 150,000 to 170,000 clones, about 89% found once; its top ten account for approximately 0.59%. In germline, CDR1 is MNHEY, CDR2 SMNVEV (reference sequence). Trimming cost V 3 bases and J 8 bases, with 19 bases left between them. The CDR3 covers 15 residues. The chain couples TRBV27 to TRBJ1-2, with D hard to call. The source is a man in his fifties or sixties with acute or convalescent COVID-19. The material sequenced was peripheral blood. CDR3 coding DNA: TGTGCCAGCAGTTTCCGAAAAGGGCCGCGGGCGGGCTACACCTTC. Its protein product is CASSFRKGPRAGYTF.